This TCR beta chain was observed in a study of STAT5B mutations in CD4+ large granular lymphocyte leukemia. Study results and caveats: Patient CD4-sorted repertoires stayed more clonal than healthy ones after leukemic-clone removal. TRBV06-family usage was enriched in top patient clones (8/27) versus controls (2/35).

This clone appeared once. What it binds is unknown. Germline V gene lookup returns CDR1 MGHDK and CDR2 SYGVNS. The CDR3 contains 15 residues. The J segment lost 5 bases and the V segment lost 7 bases, leaving 8 bases of the junction unmatched. Profiled with immunoSEQ multiplex PCR; TCRdb holds only in-frame clones, not every one. The table lists approximately 33,000 clones, 88% of them singletons. The material sequenced was CD4+ T cells from blood buffy coats. This clonotype originated in a human donor in good health. V is TRBV25-1 and J is TRBJ2-2; the match to TRBD1 covers 9 bases. CDR3 nucleotides: TGTGCCAGCACAACTGGGACAGGGCGAACCGGGGAGCTGTTTTTT. This gives the protein CASTTGTGRTGELFF. The variable domain in full, completed from reference TRBV25-1 and TRBJ2-2, reads EADIYQTPRYLVIGTGKKITLECSQTMGHDKMYWYQQDPGMELHLIHYSYGVNSTEKGDLSSESTVSRIRTEHFPLTLESARPSHTSQYLCASTTGTGRTGELFFGEGSRLTVL.